This section outlines one T cell receptor (beta chain) sequence together with its context. These data originate in a study of blood T cell repertoires in COVID-19. Across the study: Samples came from the United States, Italy and Spain, spanning acute and convalescent COVID-19.

As originally analysed: Amplifying reference gene primers gave estimates of nucleated cell counts. Repertoires were generated with immunoSEQ multiplex PCR, while TCRdb's copy carries only in-frame clones and drops some. The D gene and trimming were derived from the DNA, and the V and J assignments and clone size from that table. Among approximately 210,000 clones listed, 82% were seen once. CDR1 and CDR2 from the germline V gene are SGDLS and YYNGEE. The V and J ends lost 0 bases and 5 bases, in that order; junction bases with no gene match: 4. CDR3 length: 15 residues. The specimen was peripheral blood. V gene TRBV9 combines with J gene TRBJ1-1, with 10 bases matching TRBD1. The receptor's source is a woman older than 75 with acute or convalescent COVID-19. The CDR3 DNA reads TGTGCCAGCAGCGTAGATGGACAGGGGGTTACTGAAGCTTTCTTT. This codes for CASSVDGQGVTEAFF.